What follows is one T cell receptor (beta chain) and its context. The antigen is not known. These data belong to a study of radiotherapy plus CTLA-4 blockade in lung cancer. Study-wide points: Following radiotherapy plus ipilimumab, tumor-derived TCR clones expanded in the blood.

The method was immunoSEQ multiplex PCR; TCRdb's version includes in-frame clones alone and lacks a portion of them. The sample has over 100,000 clones; 81% are singletons. The clonotype was recovered from a human donor with non-small cell lung cancer that progressed on radiotherapy plus ipilimumab. Some clones in this sample may be carry-over from other donors' samples. The material sequenced was peripheral blood, taken from a patient treated with radiotherapy plus ipilimumab.

The CDR3 is CASGGQGDGQPQHF. The CDR3 region has the DNA TGTGCCAGCGGAGGGCAGGGGGACGGTCAGCCCCAGCATTTT. The chain recombines TRBV2 with TRBJ1-5; 7 bases match TRBD1. The germline V gene encodes CDR1 SNHLY and CDR2 FYNNEI. V dropped 8 bases and J dropped 6; count of bases not matched to a gene: 10. The CDR3 sequence is 14 residues long.